These T cell receptor beta chains were read from a single sample in a study of beta chain features in type 1 diabetes. The method was immunoSEQ multiplex PCR; TCRdb's version includes in-frame clones alone and lacks a portion of them. The profile shows 130,000 to 150,000 clones, 9% to 9.5% of them singletons. The sample was central memory CD4+ T cells from blood. The receptor set was obtained from a man in his late teens or twenties in good health. The CDR3 runs from the conserved cysteine through the conserved F or W. The order of the fields is J gene, clone size, D gene, V gene, CDR3 length, CDR3 protein, CDR3 DNA. D genes are given only for firm matches. Size tells how often a clone was seen (once, few, many) or the class of an expanded clone, and some rows leave it out.

TRBJ1-6 few NA TRBV7-2 15 CASSPAGLGGSPLHF TGTGCCAGCAGCCCCGCGGGACTGGGGGGTTCACCCCTCCACTTT
TRBJ2-1 NA TRBD2 TRBV5-4 14 CASSLTLFGGGEFF TGTGCCAGCAGCTTGACTCTCTTCGGGGGAGGGGAGTTCTTC
TRBJ1-2 few TRBD1 TRBV7-2 17 CASSSGQGKRINYGYTF TGTGCCAGCAGCTCGGGACAGGGGAAGAGGATAAACTATGGCTACACCTTC
TRBJ2-5 few NA TRBV14 12 CASSHREETQYF TGTGCCAGCAGCCACAGGGAAGAGACCCAGTACTTC
TRBJ2-7 few NA TRBV5-1 14 CASSLEQDPYEQYF TGCGCCAGCAGCTTGGAACAGGACCCCTACGAGCAGTACTTC
TRBJ2-3 NA TRBD2 TRBV5-1 16 CASREAGDYLQDTQYF TGCGCCAGCAGGGAGGCTGGGGACTACCTCCAAGATACGCAGTATTTT
TRBJ1-3 NA TRBD1 TRBV4-1 14 CASSQGQGRDTIYF TGCGCCAGCAGCCAAGGACAGGGTAGGGACACCATATATTTT
TRBJ1-2 few NA TRBV7-3 17 CASSPEGGGSHNYGYTF TGTGCCAGCAGCCCCGAGGGAGGAGGATCCCATAACTATGGCTACACCTTC
TRBJ2-1 few TRBD2 TRBV5-1 15 CASSLRAGGEGEQFF TGCGCCAGCAGCTTAAGAGCGGGGGGCGAGGGTGAGCAGTTCTTC
TRBJ1-2 NA NA TRBV10-3 14 CAISESYREYGYTF TGTGCCATCAGTGAGTCATACAGGGAATATGGCTACACCTTC
TRBJ2-1 NA NA TRBV18 13 CASSPRQQGEQFF TGTGCCAGCTCACCAAGGCAACAGGGTGAGCAGTTCTTC
TRBJ2-7 few NA TRBV29-1 19 CSVEDSRAKSGGFSYEQYF TGCAGCGTTGAAGATTCTAGGGCTAAATCGGGGGGCTTCTCCTACGAGCAGTACTTC
TRBJ1-2 few NA TRBV30 13 CAWRIQAPWGYTF TGTGCCTGGAGGATACAGGCCCCCTGGGGCTACACCTTC
TRBJ2-7 few NA TRBV7-2 15 CASSFNRDTVYEQYF TGTGCCAGCAGCTTTAACCGGGACACCGTTTACGAGCAGTACTTC
TRBJ2-7 few TRBD1 TRBV9 16 CASSVDPGQGAYEQYF TGTGCCAGCAGCGTAGATCCCGGCCAGGGGGCCTACGAGCAGTACTTC
TRBJ2-7 few TRBD1 TRBV18 14 CASSPGQESYEQYF TGTGCCAGCTCACCGGGACAGGAATCCTACGAGCAGTACTTC
TRBJ1-2 few NA TRBV2 12 CASSEIWRGYTF TGTGCCAGCAGTGAAATTTGGAGGGGCTACACCTTC